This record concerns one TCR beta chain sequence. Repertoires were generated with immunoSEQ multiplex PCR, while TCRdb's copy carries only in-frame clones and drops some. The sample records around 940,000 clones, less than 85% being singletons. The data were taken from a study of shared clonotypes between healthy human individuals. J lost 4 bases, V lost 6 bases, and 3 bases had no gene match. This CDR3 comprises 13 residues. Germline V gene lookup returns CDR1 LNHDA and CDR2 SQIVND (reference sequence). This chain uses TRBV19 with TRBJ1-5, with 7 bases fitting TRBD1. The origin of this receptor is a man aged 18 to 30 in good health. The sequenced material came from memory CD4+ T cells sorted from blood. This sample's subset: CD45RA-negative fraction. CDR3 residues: CASRTGSNQPQHF. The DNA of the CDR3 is TGTGCCAGTAGGACAGGGTCGAATCAGCCCCAGCATTTT.